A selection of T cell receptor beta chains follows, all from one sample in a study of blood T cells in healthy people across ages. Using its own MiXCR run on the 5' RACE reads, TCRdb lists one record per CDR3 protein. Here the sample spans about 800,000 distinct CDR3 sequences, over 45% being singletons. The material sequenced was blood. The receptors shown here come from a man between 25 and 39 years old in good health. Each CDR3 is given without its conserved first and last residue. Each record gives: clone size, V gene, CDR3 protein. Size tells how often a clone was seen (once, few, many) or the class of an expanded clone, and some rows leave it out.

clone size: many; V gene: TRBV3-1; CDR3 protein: ASSQDRGQPQH
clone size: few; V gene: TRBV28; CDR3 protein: ASSLAKTYEQY
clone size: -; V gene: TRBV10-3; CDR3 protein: AIRKQGPQETQY
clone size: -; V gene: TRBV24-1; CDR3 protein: ATSGAGTEQF
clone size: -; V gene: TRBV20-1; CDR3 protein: SARPRGSGQPQH
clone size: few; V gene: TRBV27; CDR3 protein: ASSSGQFQETQY
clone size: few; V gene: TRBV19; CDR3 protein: ASSMRQGNYEQY
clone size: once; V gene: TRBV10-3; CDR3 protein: AISDKGSNQPQH
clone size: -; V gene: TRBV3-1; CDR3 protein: ASSQVVHEQF
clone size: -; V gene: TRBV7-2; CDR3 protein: ASSPAGGVFGAF
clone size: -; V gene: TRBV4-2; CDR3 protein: ASSPRTSEAYEQY
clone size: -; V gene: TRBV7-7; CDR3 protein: ASSPGRNNEQY